This T cell receptor beta chain stems from a study of blood T cell repertoires in COVID-19. Whole-study context: Whether acute or convalescent, the COVID-19 samples came from the United States, Italy and Spain. T cells, B-cell-depleted T cells, or PBMCs provided the cDNA or gDNA that served as material.

The CDR3 has 12 amino acids. Trimming at V came to 0 bases and at J to 9 bases, leaving 2 bases not matched to a gene. Germline CDR1 SGHVS, CDR2 FQNEAQ. Some clones are missing from TCRdb's copy, which holds only in-frame ones; the method was immunoSEQ multiplex PCR. The sample lists over 200,000 clones; under 90% were seen once. The gene calls are TRBV7-8 and TRBJ2-7, with 7 bases that match TRBD2. The clonotype comes from a man aged 55-75 years who had recovered from COVID-19. The sample comprised peripheral blood. Here the CDR3 reads CASSLAREGQYF. The CDR3, as DNA: TGTGCCAGCAGCTTAGCCAGGGAGGGGCAGTACTTC.